A selection of T cell receptor beta chains follows, all from one sample in a study of early T cells in non-severe SARS-CoV-2 infection. Using its own MiXCR run on the 5' RACE reads, TCRdb lists one record per CDR3 protein. The table has approximately 28,000 distinct CDR3 sequences, around 5.8% seen once. The sample here was whole blood, taken at baseline. These receptors originate from an adult who was a healthcare worker with PCR-confirmed SARS-CoV-2 infection or an uninfected control (not recorded which). Each CDR3 is given with its conserved first and last residue. D genes are given only for firm matches. Rows may omit the clone size; those that give it use once, few, many or a size class.

clone_size d_call j_call v_call cdr3_nt cdr3_aa
many - TRBJ1-2 TRBV14 TGTGCCAGCAGCCAAGGGTGGCAGGCAGCCTATGGCTACACCTTC CASSQGWQAAYGYTF
many TRBD2 TRBJ2-1 TRBV11-2 TGTGCCAGCAGCTTAAGACTAGCGGGAGACTCCTACAATGAGCAGTTCTTC CASSLRLAGDSYNEQFF
many - TRBJ1-5 TRBV6-2/TRBV6-3 TGTGCCAGCAGTCAGGGTTTCGGACAGCCCCAGCATTTT CASSQGFGQPQHF
many - TRBJ2-3 TRBV7-8 TGTGCCAGCAGCTTAAACGGACTCGGAAGCACAGATACGCAGTATTTT CASSLNGLGSTDTQYF
many TRBD2 TRBJ2-2 TRBV2 TGTGCCAGCAAGGGACTAGTCCTCACCGGGGAGCTGTTTTTT CASKGLVLTGELFF
- - TRBJ1-5 TRBV20-1 TGCAGTGCTAGAGTTGGCGGTTCCAATCAGCCCCAGCATTTT CSARVGGSNQPQHF
many TRBD2 TRBJ2-7 TRBV27 TGTGCCAGCTCCCTGGCGCGGGGGAGATCCTACGAGCAGTACTTC CASSLARGRSYEQYF
many TRBD1 TRBJ2-1 TRBV18 TGTGCCAGCTCCTCCGGGACAGGTCGAAATGAGCAGTTCTTC CASSSGTGRNEQFF
few TRBD1 TRBJ2-3 TRBV11-1 TGTGCCAGCAGCTACAGGGGAGATACGCAGTATTTT CASSYRGDTQYF
many TRBD1 TRBJ2-6 TRBV9 TGTGCCAGCAGCAGTCGGGACAGGGTCAGCTCTGGGGCCAACGTCCTGACTTTC CASSSRDRVSSGANVLTF
few - TRBJ2-7 TRBV7-6 TGTGCCAGCAGCACCGGGGTTGGTGGGGTTAGCTCCTACGAGCAGTACTTC CASSTGVGGVSSYEQYF
many TRBD2 TRBJ2-3 TRBV27 TGTGCCAGCAGTTTTAGGGGTAGCGGGAGAGGCACAGATACGCAGTATTTT CASSFRGSGRGTDTQYF